Sequencing of this T cell receptor (beta chain) was carried out in a study of low-dose radiotherapy and immunotherapy resistance in tumors. V lost 3 bases and J lost 1, with 19 bases in between. The germline V gene encodes CDR1 MDHEN and CDR2 SYDVKM. The CDR3 sequence is 18 residues long. This clonotype was seen a handful of times. Time point here: before trial treatment. Alpha and beta chains were covered, as first-strand cDNA relied on TRAV- and TRBV-specific primers. TCRs were put through around 20 PCR cycles of amplification with Phusion. A constant-region primer and the V-primer adapter served as the primer pair. TCRdb called the reads again in MiXCR, with one record for every CDR3 protein. The sample yields over 70,000 distinct CDR3 sequences, around 30% seen once.

The source material was PBMCs, sampled before treatment. The clonotype originates from a female donor with ovarian cancer. The chain carries TRBV28 and TRBJ1-5, with D perhaps TRBD1 (6 bases). The CDR3 DNA reads TGTGCCAGCAGTTTGGGGCAGGGGAAAACCCTAAGCAATCAGCCCCAGCATTTT. This codes for CASSLGQGKTLSNQPQHF.